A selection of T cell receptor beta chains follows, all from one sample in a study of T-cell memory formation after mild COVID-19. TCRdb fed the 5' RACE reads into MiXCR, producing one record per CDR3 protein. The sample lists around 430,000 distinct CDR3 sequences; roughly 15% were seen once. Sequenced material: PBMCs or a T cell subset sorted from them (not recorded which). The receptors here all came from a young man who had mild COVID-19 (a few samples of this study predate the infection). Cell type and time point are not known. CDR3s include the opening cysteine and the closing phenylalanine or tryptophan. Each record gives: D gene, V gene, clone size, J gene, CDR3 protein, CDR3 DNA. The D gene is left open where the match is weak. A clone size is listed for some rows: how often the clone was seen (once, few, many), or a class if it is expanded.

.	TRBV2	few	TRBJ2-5	CASSVTSETQYF	TGTGCCAGCAGTGTAACATCAGAGACCCAGTACTTC
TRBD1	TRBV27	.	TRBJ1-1	CASSTRTGRYTEAFF	TGTGCCAGCAGTACCAGGACAGGGAGGTACACTGAAGCTTTCTTT
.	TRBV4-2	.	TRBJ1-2	CASSQEGSNYGYTF	TGTGCCAGCAGCCAAGAAGGGTCTAACTATGGCTACACCTTC
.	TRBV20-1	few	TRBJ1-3	CSARGGGNTIYF	TGCAGTGCTAGAGGTGGGGGGAACACCATATATTTT
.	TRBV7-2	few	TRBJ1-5	CASSLVQGGGQPQHF	TGTGCCAGCAGCTTAGTACAGGGAGGAGGTCAGCCCCAGCATTTT
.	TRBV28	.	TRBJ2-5	CASSHIGLSETQYF	TGTGCCAGCAGCCACATCGGGCTCTCGGAGACCCAGTACTTC
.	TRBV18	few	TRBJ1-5	CASSPTGKDQPQHF	TGTGCCAGCTCACCTACGGGAAAGGATCAGCCCCAGCATTTT
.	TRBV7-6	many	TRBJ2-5	CASSRDFSQGETQYF	TGTGCCAGCAGCCGGGACTTTTCCCAGGGAGAGACCCAGTACTTC
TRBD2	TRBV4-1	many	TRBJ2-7	CASSEASGGAREQYF	TGCGCCAGCAGTGAGGCTAGCGGGGGGGCTCGCGAGCAGTACTTC
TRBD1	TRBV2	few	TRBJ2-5	CASRTGQLETQYF	TGTGCCAGCAGGACGGGACAGTTGGAGACCCAGTACTTC
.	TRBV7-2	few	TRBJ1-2	CASSLAKGKYGYTF	TGTGCCAGCAGCTTAGCGAAGGGGAAGTATGGCTACACCTTC
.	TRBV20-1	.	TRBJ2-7	CSVRGISARGSSSYEQYF	TGCAGTGTTCGGGGCATCTCGGCCCGGGGTTCGAGCTCCTACGAGCAGTACTTC
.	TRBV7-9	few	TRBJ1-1	CASSLAAGKNTEAFF	TGTGCCAGCAGCTTAGCGGCAGGGAAGAACACTGAAGCTTTCTTT
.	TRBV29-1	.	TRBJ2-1	CSVEDTRDEQFF	TGCAGCGTTGAAGACACCAGGGATGAGCAGTTCTTC
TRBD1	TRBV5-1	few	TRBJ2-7	CASSIDRGRLVEQYF	TGCGCCAGCAGCATCGACAGGGGGCGTCTGGTCGAGCAGTACTTC
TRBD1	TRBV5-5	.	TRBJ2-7	CASGQGTHEQYF	TGTGCCAGCGGACAGGGTACCCACGAGCAGTACTTC
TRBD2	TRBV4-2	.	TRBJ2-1	CASGHEGLAGGRYNEQFF	TGTGCCAGCGGGCATGAGGGACTAGCGGGGGGGCGGTACAATGAGCAGTTCTTC
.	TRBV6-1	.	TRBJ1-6	CASSEAGGWDSPLHF	TGTGCCAGCAGTGAAGCAGGAGGGTGGGATTCACCCCTCCACTTT
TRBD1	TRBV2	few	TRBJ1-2	CASGGDYGYTF	TGTGCTTCAGGGGGCGACTATGGCTACACCTTC
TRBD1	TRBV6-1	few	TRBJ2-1	CASSESVGQGSYNEQFF	TGTGCCAGCAGTGAATCCGTGGGACAGGGGTCCTACAATGAGCAGTTCTTC
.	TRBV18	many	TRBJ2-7	CASSPGAEYEQYF	TGTGCCAGCTCACCAGGGGCAGAGTACGAGCAGTACTTC
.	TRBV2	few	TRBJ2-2	CASSDRAGPPPTAGELFF	TGTGCCAGCAGTGATCGGGCAGGACCCCCCCCTACAGCCGGGGAGCTGTTTTTT